Reported below is one T cell receptor beta chain. What it binds is not known. The entry originates in a study of T cell responses to AZD1222 COVID-19 vaccine. About the research overall: Second doses at about 4 or about 12 weeks were pooled. Study results and caveats: Two AZD1222 doses significantly raised spike-specific TCR breadth and depth over controls. The study sampled repertoires only after the peak T cell response. Reportedly, nearly half the spike-specific TCRs target unmutated variant regions.

Clones were read by immunoSEQ multiplex PCR, and TCRdb kept only the in-frame ones, dropping some. The sample has 150,000 or so clones; 90% are singletons. Trimming removed 1 base at V and 12 bases at J, with 7 bases between. Germline CDR1 and CDR2: SGHNT and YENEEA. This CDR3 contains 11 residues. Sequenced here: peripheral blood, sampled on day 0 of AZD1222 vaccination. The chain links TRBV11-3 to TRBJ2-1, with unresolved D. This sequence originates from an adult in good health. CDR3 in amino acids: CASSLGSGQFF. CDR3 sequence (DNA): TGTGCCAGCAGCTTAGGCTCAGGGCAGTTCTTC.